This passage covers 22 T cell receptor beta chains from one sample sequenced in a study of shared clonotypes between healthy human individuals. TCRdb's copy holds only in-frame clones and misses some; the assay was immunoSEQ multiplex PCR. The top ten hold approximately 1.5% of the sample, which has about 1 million clones, around four fifths seen once. Specimen: memory CD4+ T cells sorted from blood. The subset was: CD45RA-negative fraction. Receptors were obtained from a man between 18 and 29 years old in good health.

Comments on this clone: The same CDR3 also results from other DNA sequences found in this sample. The chain recombines TRBV7-2 with TRBJ2-3, with no clear D. This CDR3 region has 15 residues. Trimming cost V 1 base and J 0 bases, with 8 bases left between them. Looked up from germline, CDR1 is SGHTA and CDR2 is FQGNSA. This CDR3 reads CASSLDGSSTDTQYF. In DNA form, the CDR3 reads TGTGCCAGCAGCTTAGATGGCTCTAGCACAGATACGCAGTATTTT.

V gene TRBV28 combines with J gene TRBJ1-3; TRBD1 agrees at 9 bases. The CDR3 has 15 residues. In germline, CDR1 is MDHEN, CDR2 SYDVKM. The V and J ends lost 5 bases and 2 bases, in that order; junction bases with no gene match: 4. CDR3 coding DNA: TGTGCCAGCAGTCATGGGGACAGGGCTGGAAACACCATATATTTT. It specifies CASSHGDRAGNTIYF.

This sequence joins TRBV18 and TRBJ1-5, with a weak D call TRBD1 (5 bases). From germline, CDR1 is KGHSH and CDR2 LQKENI. The CDR3 contains 16 residues. With 5 bases removed from V and 2 bases from J, the gap between germline ends came to 16 bases. The CDR3 here is CASSTPTGDRNQPQHF. The CDR3 nucleotides read TGTGCCAGCTCAACGCCTACAGGTGACCGCAATCAGCCCCAGCATTTT.

The chain has TRBV19 and TRBJ2-7; D perhaps matches TRBD1 (7 bases). CDR3 size: 16 residues. Looked up from germline, CDR1 is LNHDA and CDR2 is SQIVND (reference sequence). Deletions cut 2 bases from V and 7 bases from J, with 21 bases between. CDR3 sequence: CASSILQGGIAREQYF. In nucleotides, the CDR3 is TGTGCCAGTAGTATACTCCAGGGGGGTATCGCGAGGGAGCAGTACTTC. The full variable domain, completed using reference TRBV19 and TRBJ2-7, is DGGITQSPKYLFRKEGQNVTLSCEQNLNHDAMYWYRQDPGQGLRLIYYSQIVNDFQKGDIAEGYSVSREKKESFPLTVTSAQKNPTAFYLCASSILQGGIAREQYFGPGTRLTVT.

This clone was counted a few times. Other DNA sequences in the same sample also yield this CDR3. The V gene is TRBV29-1, the J gene TRBJ2-5; no reliable D call. This CDR3 is built from 11 residues. The V gene's germline CDR1 is SQVTM and CDR2 ANQGSEA. Deletions cut 4 bases from V and 5 bases from J, with 8 bases between. CDR3 sequence: CSVGLAETQYF. The CDR3 DNA follows: TGCAGCGTTGGGCTGGCGGAGACCCAGTACTTC.

The V gene is TRBV9, the J gene TRBJ1-2; D call uncertain. V lost 0 bases and J lost 7, with 13 bases in between. Germline-derived CDR1 and CDR2 are SGDLS and YYNGEE. The CDR3 spans 14 residues. The CDR3 sequence: CASSVGVGGAGYTF. The CDR3 DNA reads TGTGCCAGCAGCGTAGGAGTTGGTGGTGCTGGCTACACCTTC.

V gene TRBV2 combines with J gene TRBJ2-7, with 10 bases fitting TRBD2. The V gene's germline CDR1 is SNHLY and CDR2 FYNNEI. CDR3 size: 15 residues. J was trimmed by 3 bases and V by 5 bases; bases with no gene match: 7. CDR3 coding DNA: TGTGCCAGCAGTTTAACCGGGACTAGCGACTACGAGCAGTACTTC. The encoded protein is CASSLTGTSDYEQYF.

CDR3 region: CASSQGGSTGGNTEAFF. CDR3 sequence (DNA): TGTGCCAGCAGCCAAGGAGGTTCGACAGGGGGGAACACTGAAGCTTTCTTT. This chain connects TRBV4-2 to TRBJ1-1, with TRBD1 matching over 9 bases. The germline V gene has CDR1 LGHNA and CDR2 YNFKEQ. Trimming cost V 1 base and J 1 base; bases outside gene matches: 7. The CDR3 is made up of 17 amino acids.

This clone came up once. V and J are TRBV7-9 and TRBJ2-6; maybe TRBD1 (5 bases). Trimming removed 4 bases at V and 2 bases at J, with 9 bases between. The CDR3 extends over 15 amino acids. CDR1 SEHNR and CDR2 FQNEAQ come from the germline V gene (reference sequence). The CDR3 loop reads CASSSQGAGANVLTF. CDR3 sequence (DNA): TGTGCCAGCAGCTCCCAGGGTGCTGGGGCCAACGTCCTGACTTTC. The full variable domain, its missing parts supplied by reference TRBV7-9 and TRBJ2-6, is DTGVSQNPRHKITKRGQNVTFRCDPISEHNRLYWYRQTLGQGPEFLTYFQNEAQLEKSRLLSDRFSAERPKGSFSTLEIQRTEQGDSAMYLCASSSQGAGANVLTFGAGSRLTVL.

Comments on this clone: The identical CDR3 is also encoded by other nucleotide sequences in the sample. The chain combines TRBV6-5 with TRBJ2-3; 7 bases are a match to TRBD2. There are 14 residues in the CDR3. V lost 6 bases and J lost 0; bases outside the gene matches: 3. The V gene's germline CDR1 is MNHEY and CDR2 SVGAGI. Here the CDR3 reads CASRRGGSTDTQYF. The CDR3 DNA reads as TGTGCCAGCAGGCGGGGAGGGAGCACAGATACGCAGTATTTT.

This clone came up a few times. The chain couples TRBV6-1 to TRBJ1-5; D unresolved. Germline CDR1 and CDR2: MNHNS and SASEGT. The CDR3 sequence is 14 residues long. Trimming stripped 4 bases from V and 6 bases from J, with 13 bases between. The CDR3 DNA reads as TGTGCCAGCAGTGCCGGGATCGGTACTCAGCCCCAGCATTTT. Translating gives CASSAGIGTQPQHF.

The rearrangement joins TRBV7-6 to TRBJ2-1, with 12 bases lining up with TRBD2. The ends lost 4 bases at V and 8 bases at J; junction bases unmatched: 9. There are 16 residues in the CDR3. Germline CDR1 SGHVS, CDR2 FNYEAQ. CDR3 nucleotides: TGTGCCAGCAGCTCATCCCTAGCGGGAGGGGAAGATGAGCAGTTCTTC. Its translation: CASSSSLAGGEDEQFF.

V gene TRBV15 combines with J gene TRBJ2-5; D tentatively reads TRBD1 or TRBD2 (5 bases each). This CDR3 has 16 residues. Germline V gene lookup returns CDR1 LNHNV and CDR2 YYDKDF (reference sequence). V lost 0 bases, J lost 5 bases, and 16 bases lay in between. CDR3 sequence reads: CATSRDYGGGEETQYF. The DNA of the CDR3 is TGTGCCACCAGCAGAGATTACGGTGGGGGAGAGGAGACCCAGTACTTC.

The genes are TRBV12-5 and TRBJ2-7; the match to TRBD2 covers 9 bases. V was pared by 8 bases and J by 3 bases, with 5 bases of the junction left unmatched. Germline-derived CDR1 and CDR2 are LGHNT and FRNRAP. This CDR3 is built from 13 residues. For the CDR3, the DNA is TGTGCTAGTCGACTAGCGGATAACTACGAGCAGTACTTC. Its translation: CASRLADNYEQYF.

The genes are TRBV9 and TRBJ1-2; 7 nucleotides line up with TRBD1. CDR3 length: 14 residues. Germline V gene sequence: CDR1 SGDLS, CDR2 YYNGEE. The trim removed 0 bases at V and 6 bases at J, leaving 5 bases unmatched. CDR3 DNA: TGTGCCAGCAGCGTAGGGTCCCAGGGGGATGGCTACACCTTC. Translated, it gives CASSVGSQGDGYTF.

CDR3 DNA sequence: TGCGCCAGCAGCTTGGGGGCAGGGCTCCAAGAGACCCAGTACTTC. It is translated as CASSLGAGLQETQYF. V and J are TRBV5-1 and TRBJ2-5, with D perhaps TRBD1 (5 bases). CDR1 is SGHRS and CDR2 is YFSETQ in the germline V gene. The CDR3 loop spans 15 amino acids. The germline V and J ends were trimmed by 0 bases and 1 base, with 10 bases remaining between them.

V gene TRBV5-1 combines with J gene TRBJ2-5; no clear D gene. Germline loops: CDR1 SGHRS, CDR2 YFSETQ. Between the trimmed V and J ends, which lost 4 bases and 5 bases, there was a span of 12 bases. This CDR3 contains 13 residues. The CDR3 loop reads CASSPGFRETQYF. CDR3 DNA: TGCGCCAGCAGCCCTGGATTCAGGGAGACCCAGTACTTC. Filled out from reference TRBV5-1 and TRBJ2-5, the complete variable domain reads KAGVTQTPRYLIKTRGQQVTLSCSPISGHRSVSWYQQTPGQGLQFLFEYFSETQRNKGNFPGRFSGRQFSNSRSEMNVSTLELGDSALYLCASSPGFRETQYFGPGTRLLVL.

Worth noting for this clone: Other DNA sequences in the same sample also yield this CDR3. The J gene is TRBJ1-6, the V gene TRBV27, with 10 nucleotides matching TRBD1. V was clipped by 5 bases and J by 9 bases; unmatched bases: 4. CDR1 and CDR2 (germline): MNHEY, SMNVEV (reference sequence). There are 14 residues in the CDR3. The CDR3 reads CASSHRDRGSPLHF. The CDR3 bases are TGTGCCAGCAGTCACCGGGACAGGGGTTCACCCCTCCACTTT.

The genes are TRBV5-1 and TRBJ2-1; a weak D match, TRBD1 (6 bases). Between the trimmed V and J ends, which lost 3 bases and 3 bases, there was a span of 16 bases. Germline CDR1 reads SGHRS; CDR2 reads YFSETQ. The CDR3 totals 16 residues. In DNA form, the CDR3 reads TGCGCCAGCAGCTCAGGGGCCCCCCCCGTCTACAATGAGCAGTTCTTC. Its translation: CASSSGAPPVYNEQFF.

In DNA, the CDR3 is TGTGCCAGCAGCTTGGTCCCTGGCCAAGGCGCTGAAGCTTTCTTT. Its translation: CASSLVPGQGAEAFF. The chain links TRBV5-5 to TRBJ1-1; D not resolved. The germline V gene encodes CDR1 SGHKS and CDR2 YYEKEE (reference sequence). Trimming took 0 bases from V and 6 from J, leaving 15 bases between them. The CDR3 contains 15 residues.

This chain links TRBV5-8 with TRBJ1-2; maybe TRBD1 (6 bases). Germline V gene sequence: CDR1 SGHTS, CDR2 YDEGEE. Trimming removed 6 bases from V and 4 bases from J, with 10 bases in between. The CDR3 sequence is 12 residues long. CDR3 protein: CASKNRVYGYTF. CDR3 DNA: TGTGCCAGCAAGAACAGGGTCTATGGCTACACCTTC. Full variable domain (outside the CDR3, taken from reference TRBV5-8 and TRBJ1-2): EAGVTQSPTHLIKTRGQQATLRCSPISGHTSVYWYQQALGLGLQFLLWYDEGEERNRGNFPPRFSGRQFPNYSSELNVNALELEDSALYLCASKNRVYGYTFGSGTRLTVV.

This clone was seen just once. The chain uses TRBV7-6 and TRBJ1-1, with 8 bases that match TRBD1. Trimming at V came to 6 bases and at J to 4 bases, leaving 7 bases not matched to a gene. Germline assignment: CDR1 SGHVS and CDR2 FNYEAQ. This CDR3 contains 14 residues. CDR3 in amino acids: CASSPTGGVTEAFF. CDR3 DNA: TGTGCCAGCAGTCCAACAGGGGGGGTCACTGAAGCTTTCTTT.